Shown below are 28 T cell receptor beta chains from a single sample sequenced in a study of CD8+ T cells in alopecia areata. RNA, once extracted, was reverse transcribed into cDNA for use as the sequencing template. Clones were sequenced by immunoSEQ multiplex PCR, and TCRdb holds only the in-frame ones, with some missing. The data hold around 150,000 clones, with about two thirds observed a single time. The treatment: oral pan-JAK inhibitor, 5-10 mg twice daily. The sequencing here drew on CD4+ T cells sorted from blood, taken at week 4, from a patient treated with tofacitinib. The origin of the receptors is a human donor with alopecia areata.

This clone appeared once. The chain joins TRBV7-9 to TRBJ2-5; D is unclear. Germline V lookup: CDR1 SEHNR, CDR2 FQNEAQ (reference sequence). Between the trimmed V and J ends, which lost 6 bases and 2 bases, there was a span of 4 bases. This CDR3 comprises 11 residues. DNA of the CDR3: TGTGCCAGCAGTGTGCAAGAGACCCAGTACTTC. This sequence encodes CASSVQETQYF. The complete variable domain, with remaining parts taken from reference TRBV7-9 and TRBJ2-5, reads DTGVSQNPRHKITKRGQNVTFRCDPISEHNRLYWYRQTLGQGPEFLTYFQNEAQLEKSRLLSDRFSAERPKGSFSTLEIQRTEQGDSAMYLCASSVQETQYFGPGTRLLVL.

V usage is TRBV19 and J usage is TRBJ1-5; no reliable D call. Germline V lookup: CDR1 LNHDA, CDR2 SQIVND (reference sequence). The CDR3 runs to 13 residues. V was clipped by 4 bases and J by 9 bases, with 13 bases between them. The CDR3 sequence is CASSRRGGGPQHF. In DNA form, the CDR3 reads TGTGCCAGTAGTAGGCGGGGAGGTGGGCCCCAGCATTTT.

The rearrangement joins TRBV7-3 to TRBJ1-2, with D perhaps TRBD1 (5 bases). Germline assignment: CDR1 SGHTA and CDR2 FQGTGA. V gave up 5 bases and J gave up 4 bases, with 11 bases separating them. The CDR3 totals 13 residues. CDR3 nucleotide sequence: TGTGCCAGCAGCCAGGCAGGGACCTATGGCTACACCTTC. Its protein is CASSQAGTYGYTF.

This chain connects TRBV4-1 to TRBJ2-2; 11 nucleotides agree with TRBD1. Germline trimming cut 8 bases from V and 1 base from J; bases unmatched to any gene: 9. Per germline, CDR1 MGHRA and CDR2 YSYEKL. The CDR3 sequence is 17 residues long. CDR3 bases: TGCGCCAGCGGGGACAGGGGGACCTATAAGAACACCGGGGAGCTGTTTTTT. As protein: CASGDRGTYKNTGELFF.

This chain links TRBV10-3 with TRBJ2-1; D might be TRBD2 (6 bases). This CDR3 has 15 amino acids. In germline, CDR1 is ENHRY, CDR2 SYGVKD. V lost 6 bases to trimming and J lost 3 bases, with 15 bases between them. The DNA for the CDR3 is TGTGCCATCAGGGGCCACGGGAGTGACTACAATGAGCAGTTCTTC. This gives the protein CAIRGHGSDYNEQFF.

The chain joins TRBV18 to TRBJ2-5; D is tentatively TRBD1 or TRBD2 (6 bases each). Germline CDR1 reads KGHSH; CDR2 reads LQKENI. V lost 0 bases and J 3 bases, leaving 17 bases between the germline ends. The CDR3 has 17 amino acids. The chain's CDR3 is CASSPPVGGKIKETQYF. The CDR3 DNA is TGTGCCAGCTCACCACCTGTCGGGGGCAAAATTAAAGAGACCCAGTACTTC.

This clone was seen more than once but under ten times. J is TRBJ2-3 and V is TRBV10-2; D may be TRBD2 (5 bases). V was shortened by 4 bases and J by 0 bases, with 8 bases between the two germline ends. This CDR3 is built from 14 residues. CDR1 and CDR2 from the germline V gene are WSHSY and SAAADI. The CDR3 here is CASSVRDSTDTQYF. CDR3 nucleotides: TGCGCCAGCAGTGTGAGGGATAGCACAGATACGCAGTATTTT.

This chain connects TRBV7-2 to TRBJ2-1, with D possibly TRBD2 on 7 matching bases. Germline CDR1 is SGHTA and CDR2 is FQGNSA. The CDR3 covers 18 residues. Trimming stripped 0 bases from V and 5 bases from J, with 20 bases between. The CDR3 DNA reads as TGTGCCAGCAGCTTAGCGATGGGCGGGGGCTCCGGTGACAATGAGCAGTTCTTC. It is translated as CASSLAMGGGSGDNEQFF.

J is TRBJ1-2 and V is TRBV29-1, with a possible D match to TRBD1 (6 bases). V was cut by 3 bases and J by 8 bases, with 22 bases left in between. The CDR3 is 15 amino acids. The germline CDR1 and CDR2 sequences are SQVTM and ANQGSEA. DNA for the CDR3: TGCAGCGTTGACCCTGGGGGAGGCAGGGGCTCAGGCTACACCTTC. Translating it yields CSVDPGGGRGSGYTF.

This chain links TRBV29-1 with TRBJ2-3; 13 nucleotides match TRBD2. V was clipped by 4 bases and J by 4 bases; unmatched bases: 5. The length of the CDR3 is 15 residues. CDR1 is SQVTM, CDR2 ANQGSEA, per germline. CDR3 in amino acids: CSVGGTSGDPDTQYF. CDR3 coding DNA: TGCAGCGTTGGCGGGACTAGCGGGGATCCAGATACGCAGTATTTT.

This clone occurred a few times. The chain links TRBV14 to TRBJ1-2; 7 bases line up with TRBD1. The CDR3 has 14 amino acids. V gave up 3 bases and J gave up 2 bases; unmatched junction bases: 3. Per germline, CDR1 SGHDN and CDR2 FVKESK. CDR3 amino acids: CASSHEQGNYGYTF. The CDR3 DNA sequence: TGTGCCAGCAGCCACGAACAGGGGAACTATGGCTACACCTTC.

The rearrangement uses TRBV4-3 and TRBJ2-7; D may be TRBD1 or TRBD2 (6 bases each). The germline V gene has CDR1 LGHNA and CDR2 YSLEER. The V end lost 2 bases, the J end lost 4 bases, and 12 bases lay between the germline ends. The CDR3 is 14 amino acids. Here the CDR3 reads CASSQILGGYEQYF. CDR3 bases: TGCGCCAGCAGCCAAATACTAGGGGGGTACGAGCAGTACTTC.

This chain joins TRBV9 and TRBJ1-3, with TRBD1 identical over 7 bases. Germline CDR1 is SGDLS and CDR2 is YYNGEE. The V segment lost 0 bases and the J segment 0 bases; nucleotides outside the gene matches: 12. The CDR3 is 19 residues long. The CDR3 region has the DNA TGTGCCAGCAGCGTAGACTTACAGGGGCCTCTTCGCTCTGGAAACACCATATATTTT. It codes for CASSVDLQGPLRSGNTIYF. The whole variable domain, filled in from reference TRBV9 and TRBJ1-3, reads DSGVTQTPKHLITATGQRVTLRCSPRSGDLSVYWYQQSLDQGLQFLIQYYNGEERAKGNILERFSAQQFPDLHSELNLSSLELGDSALYFCASSVDLQGPLRSGNTIYFGEGSWLTVV.

This chain joins TRBV29-1 and TRBJ2-3; D may correspond to TRBD1 or TRBD2 (6 bases each). The CDR3 is 14 amino acids. Trimming pared 4 bases from V and 1 base from J, leaving 12 bases between. The V gene's germline CDR1 is SQVTM and CDR2 ANQGSEA. CDR3 DNA: TGCAGCGTTGGGCCGAGGGGGGGCACAGATACGCAGTATTTT. This codes for CSVGPRGGTDTQYF.

The chain uses TRBV14 and TRBJ1-1, with D unclear. The germline V gene has CDR1 SGHDN and CDR2 FVKESK. The CDR3 loop spans 14 amino acids. V was cut by 1 base and J by 2 bases, with 8 bases left in between. CDR3 sequence (DNA): TGTGCCAGCAGCCAAGGTGGAGTAAACACTGAAGCTTTCTTT. Its protein is CASSQGGVNTEAFF.

This chain uses TRBV30 with TRBJ2-4; D ambiguous. V lost 0 bases and J lost 5, with 5 bases in between. Per the germline V gene, CDR1 is GTSNPN and CDR2 is SVGIG (reference sequence). This CDR3 region has 12 residues. The CDR3 coding sequence is TGTGCCTGGAGTGTAATAGAAAACATTCAGTACTTC. This gives the protein CAWSVIENIQYF.

V is TRBV30 and J is TRBJ1-6; TRBD1 is a possible D gene (5 bases). Germline values: CDR1 GTSNPN, CDR2 SVGIG (reference sequence). The CDR3 is 12 amino acids. The V end lost 4 bases, the J end lost 7 bases, and 8 bases lay between the germline ends. In nucleotides, the CDR3 is TGTGCCTGGATCCGGGGGAATTCACCCCTCCACTTT. Translating gives CAWIRGNSPLHF.

The J gene is TRBJ1-2, the V gene TRBV7-9, with a tentative D call TRBD1 (5 bases). Trimming left V 7 bases short and J 0 bases short, with 9 bases between. The CDR3 runs to 13 residues. Germline V lookup: CDR1 SEHNR, CDR2 FQNEAQ (reference sequence). The DNA of the CDR3 is TGTGCCAGCACCCCGACAGCTAACTATGGCTACACCTTC. Amino acids: CASTPTANYGYTF.

The DNA for the CDR3 is TGCAGCGCTTACCCGGGGGGCGTGTTGGCTTTCTTT. Translation: CSAYPGGVLAFF. The rearrangement joins TRBV29-1 to TRBJ1-1; a weak D match, TRBD1 (6 bases). This CDR3 has 12 amino acids. The V end was cut by 7 bases, the J end by 11 bases, with 20 bases between. CDR1 SQVTM and CDR2 ANQGSEA come from the germline V gene. The variable domain in full, completed from reference TRBV29-1 and TRBJ1-1, reads SAVISQKPSRDICQRGTSLTIQCQVDSQVTMMFWYRQQPGQSLTLIATANQGSEATYESGFVIDKFPISRPNLTFSTLTVSNMSPEDSSIYLCSAYPGGVLAFFGQGTRLTVV.

This chain connects TRBV4-3 to TRBJ1-4, with TRBD1 identical over 8 bases. CDR1 and CDR2 (germline): LGHNA, YSLEER. V trimming: 4 bases; J trimming: 6 bases; junction bases outside the gene matches: 10. This CDR3 is 16 amino acids long. The CDR3 DNA is TGCGCCAGCAGCCGGCAAAGGACAGGGAACGATGAAAAACTGTTTTTT. Translated, it gives CASSRQRTGNDEKLFF.

This clone has just one count. V usage is TRBV2 and J usage is TRBJ2-7; D uncertain. CDR1 SNHLY and CDR2 FYNNEI come from the germline V gene. V lost 1 base, J lost 3 bases, and 10 bases lay in between. CDR3 length equals 14 residues. CDR3 sequence: CASSEGVSIYEQYF. The CDR3 bases are TGTGCCAGCAGTGAAGGAGTGTCCATCTACGAGCAGTACTTC.

This rearrangement joins TRBV7-9 to TRBJ1-2; D gene uncertain. The length of the CDR3 is 14 residues. V was shortened by 1 base and J by 8 bases, with 14 bases between the two germline ends. The germline V gene has CDR1 SEHNR and CDR2 FQNEAQ (reference sequence). The CDR3 DNA sequence: TGTGCCAGCAGCTTAGGAGCCCATGTTAAGGGCTACACCTTC. It codes for CASSLGAHVKGYTF.

The chain couples TRBV6-5 to TRBJ1-6; D is unclear. The CDR3 covers 13 residues. V lost 6 bases and J 9 bases, leaving 12 bases between the germline ends. CDR1 and CDR2 (germline): MNHEY, SVGAGI. The CDR3 loop reads CASSELGGSPLHF. CDR3 in DNA: TGTGCCAGCAGCGAACTCGGTGGTTCACCCCTCCACTTT.

The gene calls are TRBV18 and TRBJ1-1, with 8 bases lining up with TRBD1. Germline CDR1 and CDR2: KGHSH and LQKENI. This CDR3 has 16 amino acids. V shed 1 base, J shed 3 bases, and the junction held 7 bases outside the gene matches. Here the CDR3 reads CASSPRATGADTEAFF. As DNA, the CDR3 is TGTGCCAGCTCACCACGCGCGACAGGGGCGGACACTGAAGCTTTCTTT. Full variable domain (outside the CDR3, taken from reference TRBV18 and TRBJ1-1): NAGVMQNPRHLVRRRGQEARLRCSPMKGHSHVYWYRQLPEEGLKFMVYLQKENIIDESGMPKERFSAEFPKEGPSILRIQQVVRGDSAAYFCASSPRATGADTEAFFGQGTRLTVV.

The chain's CDR3 is CATSRDEASSYNEQFF. CDR3 sequence (DNA): TGTGCCACCAGCAGAGATGAGGCGAGCTCCTACAATGAGCAGTTCTTC. The rearrangement links TRBV15 to TRBJ2-1; D gene uncertain. V lost 0 bases and J lost 0, with 9 bases in between. Germline CDR1 is LNHNV and CDR2 is YYDKDF (reference sequence). This CDR3 comprises 16 residues.

The chain links TRBV4-2 to TRBJ1-1; 7 bases line up with TRBD1. Germline values: CDR1 LGHNA, CDR2 YNFKEQ. Germline trimming cut 7 bases from V and 5 bases from J; bases unmatched to any gene: 16. The CDR3 is 16 residues long. CDR3 in amino acids: CASTPPGGDPGTEAFF. Here the CDR3 DNA reads TGTGCCAGCACCCCTCCAGGGGGGGACCCGGGGACTGAAGCTTTCTTT.

This clone appeared a few times. This rearrangement joins TRBV30 to TRBJ1-5, with D possibly matching TRBD1 (5 bases). CDR1 and CDR2 (germline): GTSNPN, SVGIG (reference sequence). The CDR3 length is 13 residues. The V end was cut by 4 bases, the J end by 7 bases, with 14 bases between. This CDR3 is CAWNEDTGQPQHF. The CDR3 DNA sequence: TGTGCCTGGAATGAGGACACAGGCCAGCCCCAGCATTTT.

This clone was seen a single time. This chain uses TRBV7-9 with TRBJ1-1; maybe TRBD1 (6 bases). This CDR3 has 15 amino acids. The germline V and J ends were trimmed by 6 bases and 0 bases, with 14 bases remaining between them. Looked up from germline, CDR1 is SEHNR and CDR2 is FQNEAQ (reference sequence). For the CDR3, the DNA is TGTGCCAGCAGACCTATAACAGGGATGAACACTGAAGCTTTCTTT. Its protein product is CASRPITGMNTEAFF.